These 3 T cell receptor beta chains share one sample of origin, sequenced in a study of blood T cell repertoires in COVID-19. TCRdb's table, derived via immunoSEQ multiplex PCR, lists solely in-frame clones and lacks some. Of about 85,000 clones in the sample, roughly nine tenths are singletons; the top ten hold approximately 2.2%. The sample comprised peripheral blood. These receptors originate from a man aged 45-65 years with acute or convalescent COVID-19.

The table lists this clone with a count of one. The chain links TRBV18 to TRBJ2-5, with TRBD1 matching 7 bases. CDR1 is KGHSH, CDR2 LQKENI, per germline. The J segment lost 3 bases and the V segment lost 3 bases, leaving 7 bases of the junction unmatched. The CDR3 has 15 amino acids. The CDR3 sequence is CASSPRQGREETQYF. For the CDR3, the DNA is TGTGCCAGCTCACCCCGACAGGGAAGAGAAGAGACCCAGTACTTC.

The chain combines TRBV4-1 with TRBJ1-1; D may be TRBD1 (5 bases). With 4 bases removed from V and 1 base from J, the gap between germline ends came to 19 bases. The germline V gene has CDR1 MGHRA and CDR2 YSYEKL. This CDR3 contains 17 residues. CDR3 nucleotide sequence: TGCGCCAGCAGCCTCCCTCTGCAGGGCGGGAAGAACACTGAAGCTTTCTTT. Translation gives CASSLPLQGGKNTEAFF.

The V call is TRBV6-5, the J call TRBJ2-5, with D maybe TRBD1 (6 bases). This CDR3 is built from 14 residues. With 10 bases removed from V and 5 bases from J, the gap between germline ends came to 20 bases. Germline lookup yields CDR1 MNHEY and CDR2 SVGAGI. The CDR3 region has the DNA TGTGCCATTGCTACTAGGGGGATAAGGGAGACCCAGTACTTC. Its translation is CAIATRGIRETQYF.